Each of the 15 T cell receptor beta chains below was sequenced from the same sample in a study of blood T cells in healthy people across ages (dated by TCRdb to 2014 to 2015). The library was produced with 5' RACE. Sequencing relied on an Illumina HiSeq 2500. A second PCR of about 6 to 11 cycles was performed with a sample-barcoded 5' primer and a J-beta primer mix. TCRdb took the public reads, trimmed them with fastp at Q25, ran MiXCR for clone calling and kept in-frame beta chains. A single entry per CDR3 protein holds the most common genes and DNA from its merged rows. Counted in this sample were hundreds of thousands of distinct CDR3 sequences; roughly 50% of them appeared once. About 20% of the sample lies in the top ten. Specimen: blood. The receptors stem from a man aged 25-40 years in good health.

This chain joins TRBV4-2 and TRBJ2-7; 10 bases line up with TRBD2. The CDR3 is 15 amino acids. V lost 9 bases and J lost 6; bases outside the gene matches: 14. CDR1 LGHNA and CDR2 YNFKEQ come from the germline V gene. The CDR3 is CASRGALAGVSEQYF. The CDR3 coding sequence is TGTGCCAGTAGGGGCGCGCTAGCGGGAGTTTCCGAGCAGTACTTC.

This chain joins TRBV6-1 and TRBJ1-5; D is possibly TRBD1 (6 bases). This CDR3 region has 15 residues. Germline lookup yields CDR1 MNHNS and CDR2 SASEGT. Trimming removed 4 bases at V and 5 bases at J, with 15 bases between. As DNA, the CDR3 is TGTGCCAGCAGTGGGCCCATGACAGGCCATCAGCCCCAGCATTTT. As protein: CASSGPMTGHQPQHF.

The gene calls are TRBV6-1 and TRBJ1-1; D call uncertain. There are 11 residues in the CDR3. The V end lost 7 bases, the J end lost 7 bases, and 10 bases lay between the germline ends. Germline V gene data show CDR1 as MNHNS and CDR2 as SASEGT. As DNA, the CDR3 is TGTGCCAGCACATCTGGTGGTGAAGCTTTCTTT. Protein sequence: CASTSGGEAFF.

The V call is TRBV6-2 or TRBV6-3, the J call TRBJ2-7, with 7 bases matching TRBD1. The J segment lost 0 bases and the V segment lost 6 bases, leaving 20 bases of the junction unmatched. The CDR3 is 19 amino acids. Germline V CDR1 and CDR2: MNHEY, SVGEGT. The chain's CDR3 is CASRTNRDSLLVSSYEQYF. CDR3 bases: TGTGCCAGCAGGACTAACCGGGACAGCTTGCTGGTCAGCTCCTACGAGCAGTACTTC.

The chain combines TRBV13 with TRBJ2-1, with D tentatively TRBD2 (5 bases). Trimming took 5 bases from V and 4 from J, leaving 15 bases between them. Germline V gene data show CDR1 as PRHDT and CDR2 as FYEKMQ (reference sequence). The length of the CDR3 is 15 residues. As DNA, the CDR3 is TGTGCCAGCAGCCTAGAGGGCCAAAAATACAATGAGCAGTTCTTC. Amino acids: CASSLEGQKYNEQFF.

There are many counts of this clonotype. The chain couples TRBV6-2 or TRBV6-3 to TRBJ1-2, with a possible D match to TRBD1 (5 bases). The CDR3 has 12 amino acids. Trimming pared 7 bases from V and 8 bases from J, leaving 14 bases between. CDR1 and CDR2 from the germline V gene are MNHEY and SVGEGT. DNA for the CDR3: TGTGCCAGCACCACAGGAGGGCCAGGCTACACCTTC. Protein product: CASTTGGPGYTF.

The V gene is TRBV7-9, the J gene TRBJ1-5, with a possible D match to TRBD1 (6 bases). This CDR3 is 15 amino acids long. Germline CDR1 and CDR2: SEHNR and FQNEAQ (reference sequence). Trimming took off 4 bases at V and 6 bases at J, with 16 bases between the two ends. The CDR3, as DNA: TGTGCCAGCAGCTCAAATAGGGGGGCTGTTCAGCCCCAGCATTTT. This codes for CASSSNRGAVQPQHF. Looking up the rest from reference TRBV7-9 and TRBJ1-5 gives the full variable domain: DTGVSQNPRHKITKRGQNVTFRCDPISEHNRLYWYRQTLGQGPEFLTYFQNEAQLEKSRLLSDRFSAERPKGSFSTLEIQRTEQGDSAMYLCASSSNRGAVQPQHFGDGTRLSIL.

This chain links TRBV6-2 or TRBV6-3 with TRBJ1-5, with unresolved D. Germline CDR1 and CDR2: MNHEY and SVGEGT. The V and J ends lost 2 bases and 5 bases respectively, with 16 bases between them. This CDR3 has 16 amino acids. As DNA, the CDR3 is TGTGCCAGCAGTTACCGGCCCCTCCCCGTTGATCAGCCCCAGCATTTT. This sequence encodes CASSYRPLPVDQPQHF.

The gene calls are TRBV5-1 and TRBJ2-5; 10 nucleotides align to TRBD1. V gave up 4 bases and J gave up 5 bases; unmatched junction bases: 11. Per germline, CDR1 SGHRS and CDR2 YFSETQ. This CDR3 has 16 amino acids. CDR3 region: CASSPPGTGALETQYF. The CDR3 DNA reads TGCGCCAGCAGCCCCCCGGGGACAGGGGCTTTGGAGACCCAGTACTTC.

V gene TRBV7-2 combines with J gene TRBJ2-5, with D possibly TRBD2 on 7 matching bases. The CDR3 totals 16 residues. Trimming took off 0 bases at V and 4 bases at J, with 15 bases between the two ends. Per the germline V gene, CDR1 is SGHTA and CDR2 is FQGNSA. The DNA for the CDR3 is TGTGCCAGCAGCTTAGCTGGCCGTAGGGGGGGAGAGACCCAGTACTTC. Translating it yields CASSLAGRRGGETQYF.

The chain recombines TRBV6-6 with TRBJ2-7, with D possibly TRBD2 on 7 matching bases. V dropped 4 bases and J dropped 3 bases, with 22 bases sitting between them. In germline, CDR1 is MNHNY, CDR2 SVGAGI (reference sequence). The CDR3 sequence is 17 residues long. CDR3 region: CASSFRGEGGVFYEQYF. The CDR3 bases are TGTGCCAGCAGTTTCCGAGGGGAGGGGGGGGTCTTCTACGAGCAGTACTTC.

A few counts support this clonotype. V gene TRBV27 combines with J gene TRBJ2-7; either TRBD1 or TRBD2 may fit D (6 bases each). The V gene's germline CDR1 is MNHEY and CDR2 SMNVEV (reference sequence). The ends were cut back, 6 bases at V and 4 bases at J, with 16 bases in the middle. This CDR3 contains 14 residues. The CDR3 sequence: CASSSRGGYYEQYF. The DNA of the CDR3 is TGTGCCAGCAGCTCTCGAGGGGGGTATTACGAGCAGTACTTC.

J is TRBJ2-6 and V is TRBV12-3 or TRBV12-4; D is uncertain. The CDR3 totals 15 residues. V shed 3 bases and J shed 0 bases, with 6 bases lying between them. The CDR3 sequence is CASSLYSSGANVLTF. The CDR3 nucleotides are TGTGCCAGCAGTTTGTACAGCTCTGGGGCCAACGTCCTGACTTTC.

As concerns this clonotype: At one end, the junction sequence differs from germline, possibly due to a read error. The CDR3 DNA follows: TGTGCCAGCAGCGAAGGGACAGTCTACTACGAGCAGTACTTC. Its protein product is CASSEGTVYYEQYF. The chain combines TRBV2 with TRBJ2-7, with TRBD1 identical over 7 bases. From germline, CDR1 is SNHLY and CDR2 FYNNEI. The CDR3 sequence is 14 residues long.

This sequence joins TRBV7-2 and TRBJ2-3; TRBD2 is a possible D gene (5 bases). Germline V gene lookup returns CDR1 SGHTA and CDR2 FQGNSA. Trimming left V 5 bases short and J 11 bases short, with 11 bases between. The CDR3 runs to 11 residues. The chain's CDR3 is CASSPGTRQYF. CDR3 nucleotide sequence: TGTGCCAGCAGCCCAGGCACTAGGCAGTATTTT.